These 24 T cell receptor beta chains came from one sample sequenced in a study of cytomegalovirus exposure and HLA in healthy donors (dated by TCRdb to 2016 to 2017). The protocol used for the library was the immunoSEQ multiplex PCR assay. TCRdb's version of the immuneACCESS table is confined to in-frame rearrangements and falls short of the full clone set. An unresolved V gene accounts for under half of the shortfall where checked; the remainder is of unknown origin. The sample table records about 72,000 clones; 94% of these occur just once. About 0.63% of the sample rests with the top ten. The sequencing input was PBMCs. The receptors derive from a woman aged 18 to 35 in good health and CMV-seronegative.

The CDR3: CASSLFGFGLRNEQFF. In DNA form, the CDR3 reads TGTGCCAGCAGTTTATTTGGTTTCGGTTTGCGCAATGAGCAGTTCTTC. The V call is TRBV28, the J call TRBJ2-1, with D uncertain. Trimming removed 1 base from V and 6 bases from J, with 16 bases in between. This CDR3 contains 16 residues. Per germline, CDR1 MDHEN and CDR2 SYDVKM.

The chain has TRBV5-1 and TRBJ2-3; TRBD2 is a possible D gene (6 bases). V was clipped by 0 bases and J by 5 bases, with 13 bases between them. The CDR3 extends over 15 amino acids. The germline V gene encodes CDR1 SGHRS and CDR2 YFSETQ. The CDR3 region has the DNA TGCGCCAGCAGCTTGGGTCAGGCGCGGGGAGATACGCAGTATTTT. It codes for CASSLGQARGDTQYF.

The V and J genes are TRBV30 and TRBJ1-6; tentatively, D is TRBD1 (6 bases). Trimming took 0 bases from V and 0 from J, leaving 9 bases between them. CDR1 is GTSNPN and CDR2 is SVGIG in the germline V gene (reference sequence). There are 16 residues in the CDR3. The DNA of the CDR3 is TGTGCCTGGAGTGTGGGGGGGGCCTCCTATAATTCACCCCTCCACTTT. Translation: CAWSVGGASYNSPLHF.

V and J are TRBV25-1 and TRBJ1-2, with 11 bases matching TRBD1. The CDR3 extends over 16 amino acids. V dropped 1 base and J dropped 4; count of bases not matched to a gene: 5. Germline CDR1 MGHDK, CDR2 SYGVNS. The CDR3 DNA is TGTGCCAGCAGTGAATGGGGGGACAGGGGGGCCTATGGCTACACCTTC. Translated: CASSEWGDRGAYGYTF.

This chain links TRBV7-3 with TRBJ2-5; 10 bases align to TRBD2. This CDR3 has 16 residues. Germline lookup yields CDR1 SGHTA and CDR2 FQGTGA. With V trimmed by 2 bases and J by 4 bases, 7 bases remained unmatched. CDR3 in amino acids: CASSLGSGGAGETQYF. Written as DNA, the CDR3 is TGTGCCAGCAGCTTAGGGAGCGGGGGGGCCGGAGAGACCCAGTACTTC.

The chain links TRBV6-5 to TRBJ2-2, with 8 bases aligning to TRBD1. The CDR3 has 13 amino acids. In germline, CDR1 is MNHEY, CDR2 SVGAGI. V shed 10 bases, J shed 3 bases, and the junction held 4 bases outside the gene matches. CDR3 sequence: CATGQGYTGELFF. CDR3 nucleotide sequence: TGTGCCACCGGACAGGGTTACACCGGGGAGCTGTTTTTT.

This chain connects TRBV29-1 to TRBJ2-5; weak D call: TRBD2 (6 bases). The CDR3 is 13 residues long. The V end was cut by 6 bases, the J end by 4 bases, with 15 bases between. Germline V gene lookup returns CDR1 SQVTM and CDR2 ANQGSEA. The CDR3 bases are TGCAGCGTGGGACTCCCCGGGCCAGAGACCCAGTACTTC. Translating gives CSVGLPGPETQYF.

The rearrangement uses TRBV19 and TRBJ1-4; D ambiguous. The V gene lost 3 bases and the J gene lost 13 bases, with 15 bases spanning the gap. The CDR3 is made up of 13 amino acids. Germline CDR1 and CDR2: LNHDA and SQIVND (reference sequence). CDR3 in amino acids: CASSIRWADGLFF. The DNA for the CDR3 is TGTGCCAGTAGTATCAGATGGGCAGACGGACTGTTTTTT.

This clone has only one observation. The rearrangement joins TRBV5-4 to TRBJ1-6; D is uncertain. The CDR3 is made up of 14 amino acids. The V gene's germline CDR1 is SGHNT and CDR2 YYREEE (reference sequence). Trimming pared 1 base from V and 5 bases from J, leaving 7 bases between. The CDR3 loop is CASSLTANNSPLHF. The CDR3 nucleotides read TGTGCCAGCAGCTTGACAGCAAATAATTCACCCCTCCACTTT. The full variable domain, rest sourced from reference TRBV5-4 and TRBJ1-6, is ETGVTQSPTHLIKTRGQQVTLRCSSQSGHNTVSWYQQALGQGPQFIFQYYREEENGRGNFPPRFSGLQFPNYSSELNVNALELDDSALYLCASSLTANNSPLHFGNGTRLTVT.

The chain employs TRBV7-8 and TRBJ2-7; TRBD1 matches 10 bases. V shed 6 bases and J 5 bases; nucleotides not matched to a gene: 10. CDR1 SGHVS and CDR2 FQNEAQ come from the germline V gene. The CDR3 totals 15 residues. The CDR3 spells CASRPSLTGGHEQYF. For the CDR3, the DNA is TGTGCCAGCAGGCCTTCTTTGACAGGGGGCCACGAGCAGTACTTC.

The chain links TRBV11-2 to TRBJ2-1; D gene ambiguous. The ends were cut back, 5 bases at V and 6 bases at J, with 5 bases in the middle. The CDR3 length is 11 residues. The germline gives CDR1 SGHAT, CDR2 FQNNGV. The CDR3 DNA reads as TGTGCCAGCAGCCTCTCCAATGAGCAGTTCTTC. Residues: CASSLSNEQFF.

The rearrangement links TRBV5-1 to TRBJ2-2; a possible D gene is TRBD2 (5 bases). The CDR3 covers 13 residues. V lost 1 base and J lost 8, with 9 bases in between. Germline CDR1 is SGHRS and CDR2 is YFSETQ. The CDR3 region has the DNA TGCGCCAGCAGCTTGACTAGTAAGGGGGAGCTGTTTTTT. As protein: CASSLTSKGELFF.

This clone was detected only once. The rearrangement uses TRBV18 and TRBJ1-3, with D possibly matching TRBD1 (6 bases). CDR1 is KGHSH, CDR2 LQKENI, per germline. The V end was cut by 1 base, the J end by 0 bases, with 13 bases between. CDR3 length: 17 amino acids. CDR3 bases: TGTGCCAGCTCACCACTACAGGGATCCCTCTCTGGAAACACCATATATTTT. Translation: CASSPLQGSLSGNTIYF.

This chain links TRBV27 with TRBJ1-6; perhaps TRBD1 as D (6 bases). V was clipped by 8 bases and J by 6 bases, with 14 bases between them. CDR1 is MNHEY and CDR2 is SMNVEV in the germline V gene (reference sequence). The CDR3 extends over 14 amino acids. CDR3 in amino acids: CASALGQPNSPLHF. The DNA for the CDR3 is TGTGCCAGCGCCCTTGGACAGCCTAATTCACCCCTCCACTTT.

This clone occurred once. The chain is built from TRBV21-1 and TRBJ1-3; the table's D call, TRBD1, was not checked against the DNA. TRBV21-1 is noted as a pseudogene. The CDR3 has 17 amino acids. In DNA, the CDR3 is TGTGCCAGCAGCTCCCGGACAGGGGGCGCATGGGGAAACACCATATATTTT. It specifies CASSSRTGGAWGNTIYF.

The rearrangement joins TRBV11-2 to TRBJ1-2; D remains unclear. V lost 1 base and J lost 4, with 7 bases in between. CDR1 and CDR2 (germline): SGHAT, FQNNGV. CDR3 length equals 13 residues. The CDR3 nucleotides read TGTGCCAGCAGCTTAGGGCCCTTCTATGGCTACACCTTC. It encodes CASSLGPFYGYTF.

The V and J genes are TRBV4-1 and TRBJ2-5, with a tentative D call TRBD2 (6 bases). CDR3 length equals 16 residues. The V end was cut by 0 bases, the J end by 5 bases, with 16 bases between. Germline values: CDR1 MGHRA, CDR2 YSYEKL. The CDR3 DNA reads as TGCGCCAGCAGCCAAGATAGCGGCAGGGTAGGGGAGACCCAGTACTTC. It encodes CASSQDSGRVGETQYF.

The sample holds one count of this clone. The chain joins TRBV9 to TRBJ2-1; D remains ambiguous. Trimming removed 4 bases at V and 10 bases at J, with 9 bases between. Germline V gene lookup returns CDR1 SGDLS and CDR2 YYNGEE. The CDR3 runs to 11 residues. CDR3 in DNA: TGTGCCAGCAGCTCCTATAGCGAGCAGTTCTTC. This codes for CASSSYSEQFF.

This rearrangement joins TRBV7-9 to TRBJ1-2, with 11 bases fitting TRBD1. Trimming took 0 bases from V and 7 from J; bases not matched to a gene: 7. Germline V gives CDR1 SEHNR, CDR2 FQNEAQ (reference sequence). This CDR3 spans 16 amino acids. The CDR3 bases are TGTGCCAGCAGCTTAGCGAGGACAGGGGGCCAATCTGGCTACACCTTC. Translating gives CASSLARTGGQSGYTF.

The V call is TRBV6-1, the J call TRBJ1-6; a possible D gene is TRBD1 (5 bases). CDR3 size: 14 residues. Deletions cut 5 bases from V and 7 bases from J, with 12 bases between. Germline V gene data show CDR1 as MNHNS and CDR2 as SASEGT. The CDR3 DNA reads TGTGCCAGCAGTCAGGGTGTTGTCAATTCACCCCTCCACTTT. Encoded protein: CASSQGVVNSPLHF.

The chain recombines TRBV19 with TRBJ2-1; 8 positions agree with TRBD1. The trim removed 2 bases at V and 5 bases at J, leaving 11 bases unmatched. Germline assignment: CDR1 LNHDA and CDR2 SQIVND (reference sequence). This CDR3 contains 17 residues. The CDR3 sequence: CASSITVRTGWNNEQFF. The CDR3 DNA reads as TGTGCCAGTAGTATAACGGTTAGGACAGGGTGGAACAATGAGCAGTTCTTC. Filled out from reference TRBV19 and TRBJ2-1, the complete variable domain reads DGGITQSPKYLFRKEGQNVTLSCEQNLNHDAMYWYRQDPGQGLRLIYYSQIVNDFQKGDIAEGYSVSREKKESFPLTVTSAQKNPTAFYLCASSITVRTGWNNEQFFGPGTRLTVL.

The chain has TRBV7-9 and TRBJ1-6, with D tentatively TRBD1 (5 bases). Germline-derived CDR1 and CDR2 are SEHNR and FQNEAQ (reference sequence). Between the trimmed V and J ends, which lost 1 base and 8 bases, there was a span of 6 bases. This CDR3 is 13 amino acids long. CDR3 nucleotides: TGTGCCAGCAGCTTAGGGGGGGATTCACCCCTCCACTTT. Translation: CASSLGGDSPLHF.

This chain joins TRBV28 and TRBJ2-7, with TRBD1 matching over 9 bases. In germline, CDR1 is MDHEN, CDR2 SYDVKM. The CDR3 is made up of 16 amino acids. V was pared by 8 bases and J by 5 bases, with 16 bases of the junction left unmatched. The CDR3 here is CASGRWPGQGGNEQYF. The CDR3 DNA reads TGTGCCAGCGGTCGATGGCCGGGACAGGGAGGCAACGAGCAGTACTTC.

The V gene is TRBV21-1, the J gene TRBJ1-1. TRBV21-1 is labeled a pseudogene. This CDR3 is 14 amino acids long. CDR3 nucleotide sequence: TGTGCCAGCAGCAAAGTGGATAGGCGGGAAGAAGCTTTCTTT. This gives the protein CASSKVDRREEAFF.